This TCR beta chain is from a study of CD8+ T cells in alopecia areata. Study details: Treated patients received oral tofacitinib, 5 to 10 mg twice daily.

Sequencing relied on a cDNA template that was reverse transcribed from extracted RNA. Method: immunoSEQ multiplex PCR; TCRdb's copy keeps in-frame clones and lacks some. The table includes over 15,000 clones, more than 50% detected once. The V and J ends lost 3 bases and 8 bases respectively, with 13 bases between them. This CDR3 is built from 13 residues. Germline CDR1 MDHEN, CDR2 SYDVKM. Researchers took lesional scalp punch biopsies and peripheral blood from people who were alopecia areata patients. The chain recombines TRBV28 with TRBJ1-1, with no clear D. The sequence derives from a human donor with alopecia areata. This sample comprised skin, obtained at week 0. The CDR3 spells CASSFIGFREAFF. CDR3 sequence (DNA): TGTGCCAGCAGTTTTATAGGGTTCCGGGAAGCTTTCTTT.